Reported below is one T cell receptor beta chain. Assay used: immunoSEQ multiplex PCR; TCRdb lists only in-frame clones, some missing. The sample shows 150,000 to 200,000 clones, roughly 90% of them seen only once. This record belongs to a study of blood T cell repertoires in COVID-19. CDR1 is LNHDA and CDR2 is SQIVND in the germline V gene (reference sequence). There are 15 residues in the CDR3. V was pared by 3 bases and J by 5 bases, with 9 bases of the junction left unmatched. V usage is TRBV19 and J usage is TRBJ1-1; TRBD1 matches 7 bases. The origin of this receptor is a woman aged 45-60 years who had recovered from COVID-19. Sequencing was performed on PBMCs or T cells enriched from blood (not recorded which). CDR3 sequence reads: CASSITGVAGTEAFF. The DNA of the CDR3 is TGTGCCAGTAGTATTACAGGGGTGGCGGGAACTGAAGCTTTCTTT.